This entry features one T cell receptor (beta chain) sequence. Its matching antigen is unknown. This entry comes from a study of glioma-infiltrating T cells after dendritic cell vaccination. Study overall: Patients had newly diagnosed or recurrent glioblastoma and received dendritic cell vaccines.

V dropped 6 bases and J dropped 1 base, with 12 bases sitting between them. The germline CDR1 and CDR2 sequences are MNHEY and SVGAGI. The CDR3 is made up of 14 amino acids. The primer mix had 60 V beta and 13 J beta primers. The table came from immunoSEQ multiplex PCR; TCRdb's copy has only in-frame clones and leaves some out. This sample has 90,000 to 110,000 clones, with 90% found just once. This sample's time point: after dendritic cell vaccination, including at tumor progression/relapse. Whole-study results and caveats: Patients with more pretreatment TILs had longer time to progression and survival.

The material sequenced was blood, taken after dendritic cell vaccination. The TCR originated in a human donor with glioblastoma. The V gene is TRBV6-5, the J gene TRBJ2-5; D not resolved. The CDR3 nucleotides read TGTGCCAGCAGAACCAGTAACCTCCAAGAGACCCAGTACTTC. As protein: CASRTSNLQETQYF.